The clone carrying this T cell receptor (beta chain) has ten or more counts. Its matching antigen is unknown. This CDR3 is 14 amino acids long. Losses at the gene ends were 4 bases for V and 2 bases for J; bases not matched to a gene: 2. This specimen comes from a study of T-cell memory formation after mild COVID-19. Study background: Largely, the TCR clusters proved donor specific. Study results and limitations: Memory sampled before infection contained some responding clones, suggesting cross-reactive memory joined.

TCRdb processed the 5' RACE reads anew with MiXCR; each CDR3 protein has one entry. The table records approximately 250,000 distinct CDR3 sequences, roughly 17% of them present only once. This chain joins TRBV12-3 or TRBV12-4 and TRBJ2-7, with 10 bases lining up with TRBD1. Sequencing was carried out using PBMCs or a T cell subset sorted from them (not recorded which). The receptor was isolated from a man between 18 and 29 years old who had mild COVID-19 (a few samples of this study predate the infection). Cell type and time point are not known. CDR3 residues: CASSSGTGAYEQYF. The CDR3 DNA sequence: TGTGCCAGCAGTTCCGGGACAGGGGCCTACGAGCAGTACTTC.